What follows describes a single TCR beta chain. This specimen belongs to a study of blood T cell repertoires in COVID-19. Study context: Acute-phase and convalescent COVID-19 samples originated in the United States, Italy and Spain. The cDNA or gDNA used as material had been derived from T cells, B-cell-depleted T cells, or PBMCs.

Germline assignment: CDR1 SGDLS and CDR2 YYNGEE. The germline V and J ends were trimmed by 0 bases and 7 bases, with 11 bases remaining between them. The CDR3 extends over 13 amino acids. The protocol was immunoSEQ multiplex PCR, while the TCRdb copy is restricted to in-frame clones and leaves out a portion. The data contain some 270,000 clones, around 85% of them singletons. Those who participated ranged in age from about 18 to 89 years and resided in 20 to 25 US areas. This receptor was obtained from a woman in her 30s who had recovered from COVID-19. The sequencing sample was made of PBMCs or T cells enriched from blood (not recorded which). This rearrangement joins TRBV9 to TRBJ2-7, with TRBD1 as a possible D gene (5 bases). CDR3 bases: TGTGCCAGCAGCGTAGCCTCAAACAGGGAGCAGTACTTC. Its translation: CASSVASNREQYF.